A selection of T cell receptor beta chains follows, all from one sample in a study of shared clonotypes between healthy human individuals. Produced via immunoSEQ multiplex PCR; TCRdb's table is partial and in-frame only. The data hold 450,000 to 550,000 clones, with less than 85% observed a single time. Source material: PBMCs. The receptors come from a woman aged 40 to 49 in good health. Some clones in this sample may be carry-over from other donors' samples. Both conserved end residues are part of each CDR3. The D gene is left open where the match is weak. Clone size is given for some rows only: seen once, a few or many times, or a class if the clone is expanded.

v_gene	d_gene	abundance	j_gene	CDR3aa	CDR3nt
TRBV4-1	.	.	TRBJ2-1	CASSQEGQSYNEQFF	TGCGCCAGCAGCCAAGAAGGACAGTCCTACAATGAGCAGTTCTTC
TRBV9	.	.	TRBJ2-1	CASSVYEGTLEDEQFF	TGTGCCAGCAGCGTTTACGAAGGGACTCTGGAGGATGAGCAGTTCTTC
TRBV7-8	TRBD1	.	TRBJ2-7	CASSGSPGTGFYEQYF	TGTGCCAGCAGCGGTAGCCCGGGGACAGGATTCTACGAGCAGTACTTC
TRBV19	.	.	TRBJ2-7	CASSRPGVQTYEQYF	TGTGCCAGTAGTAGGCCGGGGGTCCAAACCTACGAGCAGTACTTC
TRBV7-2	TRBD1	.	TRBJ1-2	CASSWRGLVQGYTF	TGTGCCAGCAGCTGGAGGGGGCTGGTACAGGGCTACACCTTC
TRBV7-3	TRBD1	.	TRBJ2-1	CASSLDPRQGGEQFF	TGTGCCAGCAGCTTAGACCCCAGACAGGGTGGTGAGCAGTTCTTC
TRBV28	.	.	TRBJ2-7	CASTLVRGQYEQYF	TGTGCCAGCACCCTGGTCAGGGGTCAGTACGAGCAGTACTTC
TRBV4-1	.	.	TRBJ2-7	CASSHPRNPTPKYEQYF	TGCGCCAGCAGCCATCCCAGGAACCCCACCCCTAAGTACGAGCAGTACTTC
TRBV9	.	.	TRBJ2-7	CASSYQGSGSYEQYF	TGTGCCAGCAGCTATCAGGGGTCAGGCTCCTACGAGCAGTACTTC
TRBV14	TRBD2	.	TRBJ2-7	CASSQPGTSSYEQYF	TGTGCCAGCAGCCAGCCAGGGACTAGCAGTTACGAGCAGTACTTC
TRBV11-2	.	.	TRBJ2-1	CASSWSGSLGNEQFF	TGTGCCAGCAGCTGGAGCGGTTCCCTGGGGAATGAGCAGTTCTTC
TRBV5-1	.	.	TRBJ2-4	CASSFGDYRSKNIQYF	TGCGCCAGCAGCTTTGGCGACTATAGGAGCAAAAACATTCAGTACTTC
TRBV5-1	.	.	TRBJ1-2	CASSQDPNYGYTF	TGCGCCAGCAGTCAGGATCCCAACTATGGCTACACCTTC
TRBV28	TRBD1	.	TRBJ1-1	CASSPHEGDRLFF	TGTGCCAGCAGCCCCCACGAAGGGGACAGGCTGTTCTTT
TRBV5-5	.	.	TRBJ2-7	CASSSPPGVTPHYEQYF	TGTGCCAGCAGCTCCCCGCCAGGAGTAACCCCTCACTACGAGCAGTACTTC
TRBV5-4	.	.	TRBJ2-1	CASSLDLNNEQFF	TGTGCCAGCAGCTTGGACCTGAACAATGAGCAGTTCTTC
TRBV29-1	.	few	TRBJ1-1	CSARPGNTEAFF	TGCAGCGCCAGACCAGGGAACACTGAAGCTTTCTTT
TRBV7-9	TRBD1	once	TRBJ2-3	CASSLGGLAGGFDTQYF	TGTGCCAGCAGCTTAGGTGGCTTGGCAGGGGGCTTTGATACGCAGTATTTT
TRBV20-1	.	.	TRBJ1-1	CSATWGLGAFF	TGCAGTGCTACCTGGGGGCTGGGGGCTTTCTTT
TRBV2	.	.	TRBJ2-2	CASSSETGRGTGELFF	TGTGCCAGCAGTTCAGAGACAGGCCGCGGCACCGGGGAGCTGTTTTTT
TRBV15	.	.	TRBJ2-1	CATSRDRVAGEQFF	TGTGCCACCAGCAGAGATCGGGTCGCGGGGGAGCAGTTCTTC
TRBV18	.	.	TRBJ1-3	CASSPRTEPSGNTIYF	TGTGCCAGCTCACCACGGACTGAACCCTCTGGAAACACCATATATTTT
TRBV9	.	.	TRBJ2-3	CASSELADTQYF	TGTGCCAGCAGCGAGCTAGCAGATACGCAGTATTTT
TRBV6-5	.	.	TRBJ2-1	CASRGSSYNEQFF	TGTGCCAGCCGGGGGAGCTCCTACAATGAGCAGTTCTTC
TRBV4-3	.	.	TRBJ1-5	CASSQEAHGNQPQHF	TGCGCCAGCAGCCAAGAGGCGCACGGCAATCAGCCCCAGCATTTT
TRBV12-5	TRBD2	.	TRBJ2-1	CASAQASGSNEQFF	TGTGCTAGTGCCCAGGCGAGCGGGAGCAATGAGCAGTTCTTC
TRBV28	.	.	TRBJ2-7	CASSPQASYEQYF	TGTGCCAGCAGTCCCCAGGCCTCCTACGAGCAGTACTTC
TRBV9	.	.	TRBJ2-5	CASSGPGQRETQYF	TGTGCCAGCAGCGGACCCGGACAGCGGGAGACCCAGTACTTC
TRBV5-3	.	.	TRBJ2-5	CARSSLQGRRPVAQYF	TGTGCCAGAAGCTCCCTCCAAGGCAGGCGCCCCGTGGCCCAGTACTTC
TRBV6-1	.	.	TRBJ2-7	CASSEAYTASYEQYF	TGTGCCAGCAGTGAAGCGTATACGGCTTCCTACGAGCAGTACTTC
TRBV6-5	.	.	TRBJ2-1	CASSRLSENEQFF	TGTGCCAGCAGCAGGTTGAGTGAGAATGAGCAGTTCTTC
TRBV5-1	.	few	TRBJ2-5	CASSTQTGEEETQYF	TGCGCCAGCAGCACCCAAACAGGGGAGGAAGAGACCCAGTACTTC